A selection of T cell receptor beta chains follows, all from one sample in a study of OX40 agonist ivuxolimab in advanced cancers. Sequencing used immunoSEQ multiplex PCR; TCRdb keeps in-frame clones, though not all of them. There are around 76,000 clones in the sample; roughly nine tenths occur only once, and about a tenth lies in the top ten. The specimen comprised CD4+ or CD8+ T cells sorted from blood, sampled in a trial of the OX40 agonist ivuxolimab. The receptor source for this set is an adult with an advanced solid tumor such as melanoma, head and neck, liver or kidney cancer. Both conserved end residues are part of each CDR3. Each record gives: clone size, J gene, D gene, V gene, CDR3 DNA, CDR3 protein. D genes are given only for firm matches. Size values are once, few and many counts, or a class for expanded clones, and some rows have none.

NA | TRBJ1-2 | TRBD1 | TRBV6-6 | TGTGCCAGCAGTCCTGCGACAGGGTCATATGGCTACACCTTC | CASSPATGSYGYTF
once | TRBJ2-7 | TRBD2 | TRBV4-2 | TGTGCCAGCAGCCAAGATAGCCTAGCGGGAGAATACGAGCAGTACTTC | CASSQDSLAGEYEQYF
NA | TRBJ2-7 | TRBD1 | TRBV5-6 | TGTGCCAGCAGCTTGGATGGGCAGGGGGACTACGAGCAGTACTTC | CASSLDGQGDYEQYF
NA | TRBJ2-7 | TRBD1 | TRBV11-3 | TGTGCCAGCAGCCGATCCGGGACAGGGGCCTACGAGCAGTACTTC | CASSRSGTGAYEQYF
NA | TRBJ2-7 | TRBD2 | TRBV4-2 | TGTGCCAGCAGTCGATCCCTAGCGGGAGGAGCATACGAGCAGTACTTC | CASSRSLAGGAYEQYF
NA | TRBJ1-1 | NA | TRBV15 | TGTGCCACCCGAAGGGAACGGGACACTGAAGCTTTCTTT | CATRRERDTEAFF
once | TRBJ1-2 | TRBD1 | TRBV4-2 | TGTGCCAGCAGCCTAAGGGCAGGGGGTACCTATGGCTACACCTTC | CASSLRAGGTYGYTF
NA | TRBJ2-7 | TRBD1 | TRBV7-8 | TGTGCCAGCAGCTTGACAGGGGTTGGCTACGAGCAGTACTTC | CASSLTGVGYEQYF
NA | TRBJ1-6 | NA | TRBV4-1 | TGCGCCAGCAGTCTACAGGGTGAGATGTCACCCCTCCACTTT | CASSLQGEMSPLHF
NA | TRBJ2-2 | NA | TRBV18 | TGTGCCAGCTCACCATACAGGGATGCGAACACCGGGGAGCTGTTTTTT | CASSPYRDANTGELFF
NA | TRBJ2-3 | TRBD2 | TRBV9 | TGTGCCAGCAGCGTGAGCGGGGGGAGGGCCGCAGATACGCAGTATTTT | CASSVSGGRAADTQYF
NA | TRBJ2-3 | NA | TRBV10-1 | TGCGCCAGCAGCGGGGGCCCGAACTTTAACACAGATACGCAGTATTTT | CASSGGPNFNTDTQYF
NA | TRBJ1-2 | NA | TRBV28 | TGTGCCAGCAGTTTCAACAAAGTCTATGGCTACACCTTC | CASSFNKVYGYTF
NA | TRBJ2-5 | NA | TRBV9 | TGTGCCAGCAGCGTAAGCGGGTTCCAAGAGACCCAGTACTTC | CASSVSGFQETQYF
many | TRBJ1-1 | TRBD1 | TRBV29-1 | TGCAGCGGAACAGGGGGGGGCACTGAAGCTTTCTTT | CSGTGGGTEAFF
NA | TRBJ2-7 | TRBD1 | TRBV6-6 | TGTGCCAGCAGTTACTCCCCACAGGGGGGCTACGAGCAGTACTTC | CASSYSPQGGYEQYF
NA | TRBJ2-7 | NA | TRBV29-1 | TGCAGCGTTGAGTCGGGGACCTACGAGCAGTACTTC | CSVESGTYEQYF
NA | TRBJ1-1 | TRBD1 | TRBV19 | TGTGCCAGTAGTAAGGGACAGGCGAACACTGAAGCTTTCTTT | CASSKGQANTEAFF
NA | TRBJ1-1 | NA | TRBV15 | TGTGCCACCAGCAGAGATCTAAGAGGAACAAACACTGAAGCTTTCTTT | CATSRDLRGTNTEAFF
NA | TRBJ2-1 | NA | TRBV4-1 | TGCGCCAGCAGCCAAAGAGCTTTAAAAACCGGGACCGCAGACAATGAGCAGTTCTTC | CASSQRALKTGTADNEQFF
once | TRBJ2-7 | TRBD1 | TRBV19 | TGTGCCAGTAGTCCAACAGGGGCCCTCTCCTACGAGCAGTACTTC | CASSPTGALSYEQYF
NA | TRBJ1-4 | TRBD1 | TRBV28 | TGTGCCAGCAGTTTTCAGTTCCTCGCAGGGGGGATCTTAGATGAAAAACTGTTTTTT | CASSFQFLAGGILDEKLFF
NA | TRBJ1-2 | TRBD1 | TRBV19 | TGTGCCAGTAGTTACGGACAGGGGGACTATGGCTACACCTTC | CASSYGQGDYGYTF
NA | TRBJ1-2 | TRBD1 | TRBV18 | TGTGCCAGCTCATTCCCAGGGGGCGCCTATGGCTACACCTTC | CASSFPGGAYGYTF
few | TRBJ1-2 | TRBD1 | TRBV28 | TGTGCCAGCAGGGGGGAGACAGGGGACTATGGCTACACCTTC | CASRGETGDYGYTF
NA | TRBJ2-4 | NA | TRBV2 | TGTGCCACCTCCGACAGGGAGGGGGCATTGAACATTCAGTACTTC | CATSDREGALNIQYF
once | TRBJ2-7 | NA | TRBV11-3 | TGTGCCAGCAGCTTGTCGGACGGCTACGAGCAGTACTTC | CASSLSDGYEQYF
NA | TRBJ1-2 | NA | TRBV5-8 | TGTGCCAGCAGTCCCCGGAACTATGGCTACACCTTC | CASSPRNYGYTF
NA | TRBJ2-1 | NA | TRBV19 | TGTGCCAGTAGTATCGGACCCCTTCCCCACAATGAGCAGTTCTTC | CASSIGPLPHNEQFF
NA | TRBJ1-5 | NA | TRBV28 | TGTGCCAGCAGTTTAAGACAGCGCCGTCAGCCCCAGCATTTT | CASSLRQRRQPQHF
NA | TRBJ2-1 | NA | TRBV5-1 | TGCGCCAGCAGCTCTCAGCCGGGGGGCGATGAGCAGTTCTTC | CASSSQPGGDEQFF
NA | TRBJ1-2 | NA | TRBV5-1 | TGCGCCAGCAGCTGGCCCCCTGGGGGAGCTAACTATGGCTACACCTTC | CASSWPPGGANYGYTF
NA | TRBJ2-1 | TRBD2 | TRBV5-6 | TGTGCCAGCAGCCAGCGACTAGCGGGGGGTCCTTTCGGGCAGTTCTTC | CASSQRLAGGPFGQFF
few | TRBJ2-7 | TRBD2 | TRBV6-5 | TGTGCCAGCAGTTACGCCTGGGGGGGCTACGAGCAGTACTTC | CASSYAWGGYEQYF
few | TRBJ2-7 | TRBD1 | TRBV11-1 | TGTGCCAGCAGCCGAGCGGCCAGGGGGCCCTACGAGCAGTACTTC | CASSRAARGPYEQYF
NA | TRBJ1-2 | NA | TRBV5-5 | TGTGCCAGCAGCCCCACAACCGGGGGGGGCTACACCTTC | CASSPTTGGGYTF
NA | TRBJ1-4 | NA | TRBV19 | TGTGCCAGTAGTATGGGCAGGGAATACGAAAAACTGTTTTTT | CASSMGREYEKLFF
NA | TRBJ2-7 | NA | TRBV19 | TGTGCCAGTAGTTCCCGAGGCCCGGGCCTTAATCCGGCGCAGTACTTC | CASSSRGPGLNPAQYF
NA | TRBJ1-1 | TRBD1 | TRBV7-3 | TGTGCCAGCAGCTTAAGGGGGGACAGGGACACTGAAGCTTTCTTT | CASSLRGDRDTEAFF
NA | TRBJ2-1 | TRBD1 | TRBV29-1 | TGCAGCGTTGACCGGACAGGGCCCCATCCCACCAATGAGCAGTTCTTC | CSVDRTGPHPTNEQFF
NA | TRBJ1-2 | TRBD1 | TRBV7-2 | TGTGCCAGCAGCTTAGTTAGAGGGGGCGGCTATGGCTACACCTTC | CASSLVRGGGYGYTF
NA | TRBJ2-3 | NA | TRBV2 | TGTGCCAGCGCCGATCTTCGGTTCACAGATACGCAGTATTTT | CASADLRFTDTQYF
NA | TRBJ2-7 | NA | TRBV11-2 | TGTGCCAGCAGCCCCCTCCGTCGTGGAGGGTCCTACGAGCAGTACTTC | CASSPLRRGGSYEQYF
NA | TRBJ2-1 | NA | TRBV6-1 | TGTGCCAGCAGTTCCACAAGGACGGGCTACAATGAGCAGTTCTTC | CASSSTRTGYNEQFF
NA | TRBJ2-1 | TRBD2 | TRBV4-1 | TGCGCCAGCAGCCAAGTGCAGCGGGAGATGGTGAATGAGCAGTTCTTC | CASSQVQREMVNEQFF
NA | TRBJ2-7 | NA | TRBV5-4 | TGTGCCAGCAGCTTGGGTACGTACGAGCAGTACTTC | CASSLGTYEQYF
NA | TRBJ2-3 | TRBD2 | TRBV5-1 | TGCGCCAGCAATGCGGGAGGGACAGATACGCAGTATTTT | CASNAGGTDTQYF
few | TRBJ2-2 | TRBD1 | TRBV5-1 | TGCGCCAGCAGCGTCGGGACAGGGAAGATCGGGGAGCTGTTTTTT | CASSVGTGKIGELFF
few | TRBJ1-1 | TRBD1 | TRBV7-2 | TGTGCCAGCAGCTCCCGGACAGGGGGTGCCAGATCTGAAGCTTTCTTT | CASSSRTGGARSEAFF
NA | TRBJ1-2 | NA | TRBV20-1 | TGCGGAGGGGCAGCGAACTATGGCTACACCTTC | CGGAANYGYTF
once | TRBJ2-7 | TRBD1 | TRBV2 | TGTGCCAGCAGTGAAGGGACAGGGGAACGGTACTTC | CASSEGTGERYF
NA | TRBJ2-3 | NA | TRBV19 | TGTGCCAGTAGTATAGTCTTCGACGGGGGAGATACGCAGTATTTT | CASSIVFDGGDTQYF
NA | TRBJ1-1 | NA | TRBV4-2 | TGTGCCAGCAGCCAAGAGATGGGTTACTTTCCTGAAGCTTTCTTT | CASSQEMGYFPEAFF
few | TRBJ2-7 | NA | TRBV25-1 | TGTGCCAGCAGAGGACGGACATACGAGCAGTACTTC | CASRGRTYEQYF
NA | TRBJ1-5 | NA | TRBV19 | TGTGCCAGTAGTACCATCGACGGTTTTAGCAATCAGCCCCAGCATTTT | CASSTIDGFSNQPQHF